This entry lists 5 T cell receptor beta chains sequenced from one sample in a study of cytomegalovirus exposure and HLA in healthy donors. This PCR relied on a set of 60 Vbeta primers and 13 Jbeta primers. Only in-frame clones appear in the TCRdb table, and some are missing; sequencing was by immunoSEQ multiplex PCR. The sample contains approximately 160,000 clones, about 79% of which appear only once. The sample comprised PBMCs. The receptors here all came from a male donor in good health and CMV-seronegative.

The genes are TRBV6-4 and TRBJ2-1; a possible D gene is TRBD2 (6 bases). This CDR3 has 14 residues. Germline V CDR1 and CDR2: MRHNA, SNTAGT. The V gene lost 0 bases and the J gene lost 7 bases, with 10 bases spanning the gap. The CDR3, as DNA: TGTGCCAGCAGTGACTCGTGGGAGGCAAATGAGCAGTTCTTC. Its protein product is CASSDSWEANEQFF.

This rearrangement joins TRBV5-1 to TRBJ2-5; D may be TRBD1 (8 bases). In germline, CDR1 is SGHRS, CDR2 YFSETQ. This CDR3 has 16 residues. Trimming removed 5 bases at V and 11 bases at J, with 28 bases between. The DNA of the CDR3 is TGCGCCAGCAGACACGGTACAGGGGGGGTCCCTCGGGAGCAGTACTTC. Protein: CASRHGTGGVPREQYF.

The V gene is TRBV21-1, the J gene TRBJ2-1; TRBD2, the table's D call, lacks a check against the DNA. TRBV21-1 is shown as a pseudogene. This CDR3 comprises 18 residues. The CDR3 DNA reads TGTGCCAGCAGCAGAAACTTACCGTTGCTGTTGACCTACAATGAGCAGTTCTTC. Protein: CASSRNLPLLLTYNEQFF.

This chain uses TRBV5-1 with TRBJ1-1, with a possible D match to TRBD1 (6 bases). CDR3 length: 14 amino acids. From germline, CDR1 is SGHRS and CDR2 YFSETQ. The V end lost 0 bases, the J end lost 1 base, and 7 bases lay between the germline ends. The chain's CDR3 is CASSLEGENTEAFF. Written as DNA, the CDR3 is TGCGCCAGCAGCTTGGAGGGGGAGAACACTGAAGCTTTCTTT.

In its sample, this clone was seen once. Written as DNA, the CDR3 is TGTGCCAGCAGCCCCGGACTAGCGGGAAGGGGAGAGACCCAGTACTTC. It is translated as CASSPGLAGRGETQYF. The chain employs TRBV7-2 and TRBJ2-5; 12 nucleotides align to TRBD2. The CDR3 has 16 residues. Germline-derived CDR1 and CDR2 are SGHTA and FQGNSA. J was trimmed by 4 bases and V by 5 bases; bases with no gene match: 8.